This T cell receptor beta chain comes out of a study of cytomegalovirus exposure and HLA in healthy donors. The PCR ran on 60 Vbeta and 13 Jbeta primers. Clones were read by immunoSEQ multiplex PCR, and TCRdb kept only the in-frame ones, dropping some. Among 150,000 to 200,000 clones listed, more than 65% were seen once. Trimming cost V 3 bases and J 0 bases, with 14 bases left between them. The CDR3 runs 16 residues. Looked up from germline, CDR1 is SNHLY and CDR2 is FYNNEI. The sequence derives from a man aged 40-49 years in good health and CMV-seropositive. The sample consisted of PBMCs. This chain uses TRBV2 with TRBJ1-1; TRBD1 might be the D (6 bases). CDR3 sequence reads: CASSEGTGHLNTEAFF. As DNA, the CDR3 is TGTGCCAGCAGTGAGGGTACGGGACACTTGAACACTGAAGCTTTCTTT.